A selection of T cell receptor beta chains follows, all from one sample in a study of technical replicates of blood from several donors. TCRdb keeps only in-frame clones here, not all; method: immunoSEQ multiplex PCR. The sample lists 85,000 to 100,000 clones; 95% were seen once. The sample consisted of T cells isolated from PBMCs. The receptors here all came from a human donor in good health. Both conserved end residues are part of each CDR3. D genes are given only for firm matches. Size is omitted from some rows. Given values are once, few, many or a class for expanded clones.

-	TRBV4-1	few	TRBJ2-1	TGCGCCAGCAGCCAAGTTATTAATGAGCAGTTCTTC	CASSQVINEQFF
-	TRBV18	-	TRBJ2-5	TGTGCCAGCTCACCTAAAGGTAAGGACAAGGGTGCGAAATTTCAAGAGACCCAGTACTTC	CASSPKGKDKGAKFQETQYF
TRBD2	TRBV9	-	TRBJ2-7	TGTGCCAGTAACGCGGGACTAGCGGGAGCATACGAGCAGTACTTC	CASNAGLAGAYEQYF
-	TRBV5-1	-	TRBJ2-7	TGCGCCAGCAGCTTGGGGGCGGGGACGGGTTACTCCTACGAGCAGTACTTC	CASSLGAGTGYSYEQYF
TRBD1	TRBV18	-	TRBJ1-1	TGTGCCAGCTCACGCGACAGGGAGGAAGGTGAAGCTTTCTTT	CASSRDREEGEAFF
TRBD2	TRBV7-9	-	TRBJ2-7	TGTGCCAGCAGTTTTAGCGGGGGGGCGGACGAGCAGTACTTC	CASSFSGGADEQYF
-	TRBV6-5	-	TRBJ1-2	TGTGCCAGCAGGTCCAGGGGCCTCGGCTATGGCTACACCTTC	CASRSRGLGYGYTF
-	TRBV28	-	TRBJ2-1	TGTGCCAGCAGTTTCGCCACCGGGACTCGAAACAATGAGCAGTTCTTC	CASSFATGTRNNEQFF
TRBD1	TRBV11-2	-	TRBJ2-7	TGTGCCAGCAGCTTAGATTCTCGGACAGGGCGGGGTTACGAGCAGTACTTC	CASSLDSRTGRGYEQYF
-	TRBV27	-	TRBJ2-7	TGTGCCAGCAGTACCCCGGGAAACTACGAGCAGTACTTC	CASSTPGNYEQYF
-	TRBV28	-	TRBJ2-1	TGTGCCAGCAGTTTTCGGCGGGGATCCACTCAGGATGAGCAGTTCTTC	CASSFRRGSTQDEQFF
-	TRBV11-2	-	TRBJ1-2	TGTGCCAGCAGAGCAGGAGGGAGGGACTATGGCTACACCTTC	CASRAGGRDYGYTF
TRBD2	TRBV6-6	-	TRBJ2-2	TGTGCCAGCACCCTGGCGGGGGGGGGTCGCACCGGGGAGCTGTTTTTT	CASTLAGGGRTGELFF
TRBD1	TRBV7-9	-	TRBJ1-6	TGTGCCAGCAGCTATCCGAGAGGGGGCTCACCCCTCCACTTT	CASSYPRGGSPLHF
-	TRBV4-1	-	TRBJ1-1	TGCGCCAGCAGCCAAGGGGGCTCGACGGGCCGCCGTCCGGGCGCTTTCTTT	CASSQGGSTGRRPGAFF
-	TRBV7-6	-	TRBJ2-3	TGTGCCAGCAGCTTATACACAGATACGCAGTATTTT	CASSLYTDTQYF
-	TRBV21-1	-	TRBJ2-3	TGTGCCAGCAGCAAAGGGATCCGGCAGGGGGATAAAGATACGCAGTATTTT	CASSKGIRQGDKDTQYF
-	TRBV19	-	TRBJ1-1	TGTGCCAGTAGTATATGGGACACCGGCACTGAAGCTTTCTTT	CASSIWDTGTEAFF
TRBD1	TRBV19	-	TRBJ2-7	TGTGCCAGTACCTGGAGCGGGACAGGGGAAGTCTACGAGCAGTACTTC	CASTWSGTGEVYEQYF
-	TRBV2	-	TRBJ2-3	TGTGCCAGCAGTGAATCTGAGCGGAGCACAGATACGCAGTATTTT	CASSESERSTDTQYF
-	TRBV5-1	-	TRBJ1-1	TGCGCCAGCAGCTTGGAGGGCAGGGAGGATACTGAAGCTTTCTTT	CASSLEGREDTEAFF
TRBD1	TRBV9	-	TRBJ1-6	TGTGCCAGCAGCTATAACAGGGGGCATAATTCACCCCTCCACTTT	CASSYNRGHNSPLHF
-	TRBV29-1	-	TRBJ2-1	TGCAGCGTTGTTGGCGGTACCTACAATGAGCAGTTCTTC	CSVVGGTYNEQFF
TRBD2	TRBV6-1	-	TRBJ2-1	TGTGCCAGCATTACGGGAGGCGGGAATGAGCAGTTCTTC	CASITGGGNEQFF
-	TRBV30	-	TRBJ2-7	TGTGCCTGGAGTGTATTAGGGGGACCATCTACCTACGAGCAGTACTTC	CAWSVLGGPSTYEQYF
TRBD2	TRBV6-1	-	TRBJ2-3	TGTGCCAGCAGGAAACTAGCGGGTAACACAGATACGCAGTATTTT	CASRKLAGNTDTQYF
-	TRBV2	-	TRBJ2-5	TGTGCCATAACCCAGGGGACGGAGACCCAGTACTTC	CAITQGTETQYF
-	TRBV2	-	TRBJ1-1	TGTGCCAGCAGGGCAGGGCGAGAAGCTTTCTTT	CASRAGREAFF
TRBD1	TRBV28	-	TRBJ2-7	TGTGCCAGCAGCGGGACAGGGTTTTCCTACGAGCAGTACTTC	CASSGTGFSYEQYF
-	TRBV7-9	-	TRBJ1-1	TGTGCCAGCAGCTTGTCAAGCATGAACACTGAAGCTTTCTTT	CASSLSSMNTEAFF
-	TRBV12-5	-	TRBJ1-5	TGTGCTAGTGGTCTCGTTGGGGGGGGAAATCAGCCCCAGCATTTT	CASGLVGGGNQPQHF
-	TRBV5-1	-	TRBJ1-3	TGCGCCAGCAGCCCGACGGTCGGGGTGGCTGGAAACACCATATATTTT	CASSPTVGVAGNTIYF
-	TRBV9	-	TRBJ1-2	TGTGCCAGCAGCGTAGAGGCCCAGGCTAACTATGGCTACACCTTC	CASSVEAQANYGYTF
-	TRBV11-2	-	TRBJ2-7	TGTGCCAGCAGCTTGGCCACAGAGTACGAGCAGTACTTC	CASSLATEYEQYF
-	TRBV28	once	TRBJ2-1	TGTGCCAGCAGTTTGACGGGTGGCTACAATGAGCAGTTCTTC	CASSLTGGYNEQFF
TRBD2	TRBV7-9	-	TRBJ2-7	TGTGCCAGCAGCTTAGGACTAGCGCGCGAGCAGTACTTC	CASSLGLAREQYF
TRBD1	TRBV5-4	-	TRBJ1-1	TGTGCCAGCAGCTCACGGACAGGGAGCAACACTGAAGCTTTCTTT	CASSSRTGSNTEAFF
-	TRBV9	-	TRBJ1-1	TGTGCCAGCAGCCTCAGAGGGGGGAACACTGAAGCTTTCTTT	CASSLRGGNTEAFF
-	TRBV11-3	-	TRBJ2-3	TGTGCCAGCAGCCCAGGGGATACGCAGTATTTT	CASSPGDTQYF
TRBD1	TRBV5-1	-	TRBJ1-2	TGCGCCAGCAGCTTGTACAGGACAGGGGGCAGGGATGGCTACACCTTC	CASSLYRTGGRDGYTF
TRBD1	TRBV7-9	-	TRBJ2-7	TGTGCCAGCACTACGTCCGGGACAGGGACCGACGAGCAGTACTTC	CASTTSGTGTDEQYF
-	TRBV6-5	-	TRBJ1-6	TGTGCCAGCAGCCCTTCGGGAGAGGTGATGACCCTCCACTTT	CASSPSGEVMTLHF
TRBD1	TRBV19	-	TRBJ2-7	TGTGCCAGTAGTAGACCGGGACAGGACTACGAGCAGTACTTC	CASSRPGQDYEQYF
TRBD1	TRBV6-4	-	TRBJ1-2	TGTGCCAGCAGCTCCGGGACAGGGGCACATGGCTACACCTTC	CASSSGTGAHGYTF
-	TRBV5-6	-	TRBJ1-1	TGTGCCAGCAGCTTCGGGAAAGAGTCAGACAAAATCCCCGAAGCTTTCTTT	CASSFGKESDKIPEAFF
-	TRBV7-9	-	TRBJ1-2	TGTGCCAGCAGTCTTAATAACTATGGCTACACCTTC	CASSLNNYGYTF
TRBD1	TRBV28	-	TRBJ2-7	TGTGCCAGCAGTCATGCCGGGACAGGGGCAACATACGAGCAGTACTTC	CASSHAGTGATYEQYF
-	TRBV19	-	TRBJ1-2	TGTGCCAGTAGTATAGTGGGGGCGGCCCAAAAGGAACGGTATGGCTACACCTTC	CASSIVGAAQKERYGYTF
-	TRBV6-1	-	TRBJ1-5	TGTGCCAGCTCACTACAGGGCAGCAATCAGCCCCAGCATTTT	CASSLQGSNQPQHF
-	TRBV25-1	-	TRBJ2-1	TGTGCCAGCAGTTTTACTAGCGAGCAGTTCTTC	CASSFTSEQFF
-	TRBV11-3	-	TRBJ1-1	TGTGCCAGCAGCTTAGCCTTTTACAGGAACACTGAAGCTTTCTTT	CASSLAFYRNTEAFF
-	TRBV4-1	-	TRBJ1-2	TGCGCCAGCAGCCAGTCCGGGACTGTTTATGGCTACACCTTC	CASSQSGTVYGYTF
TRBD2	TRBV11-2	few	TRBJ2-1	TGTGCCAGCAGGCCCGCACTAGCGGGAGTCAATGAGCAGTTCTTC	CASRPALAGVNEQFF
TRBD1	TRBV5-4	-	TRBJ2-6	TGTGCCAGCAGCAGTTACGGGACAGGCCCCTCTGGGGCCAACGTCCTGACTTTC	CASSSYGTGPSGANVLTF
TRBD1	TRBV25-1	-	TRBJ2-7	TGTGCCAGCAGGGACAGGGGCGACTCCTACGAGCAGTACTTC	CASRDRGDSYEQYF